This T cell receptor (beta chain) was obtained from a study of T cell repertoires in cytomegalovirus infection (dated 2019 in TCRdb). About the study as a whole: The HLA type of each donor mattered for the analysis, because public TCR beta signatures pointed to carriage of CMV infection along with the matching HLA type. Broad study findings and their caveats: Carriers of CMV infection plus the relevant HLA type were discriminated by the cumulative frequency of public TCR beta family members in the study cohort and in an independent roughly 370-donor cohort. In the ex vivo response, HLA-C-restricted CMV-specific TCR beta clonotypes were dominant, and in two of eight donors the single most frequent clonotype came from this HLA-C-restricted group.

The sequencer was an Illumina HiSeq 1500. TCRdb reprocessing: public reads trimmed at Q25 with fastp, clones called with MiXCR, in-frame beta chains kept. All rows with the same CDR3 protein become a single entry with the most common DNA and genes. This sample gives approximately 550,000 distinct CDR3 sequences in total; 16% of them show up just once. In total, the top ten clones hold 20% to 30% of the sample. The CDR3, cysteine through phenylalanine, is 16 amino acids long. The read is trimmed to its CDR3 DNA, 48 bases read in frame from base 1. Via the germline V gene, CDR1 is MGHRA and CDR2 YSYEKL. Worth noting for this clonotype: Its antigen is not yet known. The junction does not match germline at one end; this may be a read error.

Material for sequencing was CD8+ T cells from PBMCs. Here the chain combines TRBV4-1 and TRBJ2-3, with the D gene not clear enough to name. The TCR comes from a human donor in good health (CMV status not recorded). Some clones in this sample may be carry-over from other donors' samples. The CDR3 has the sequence CASSQGLATNTDSQYF. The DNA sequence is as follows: TGCGCCAGCAGCCAAGGTCTGGCAACAAACACAGATTCGCAGTATTTT.